A single sample is the source of the 9 T cell receptor beta chains below, sequenced in a study of cytomegalovirus exposure and HLA in healthy donors. Sequenced by immunoSEQ multiplex PCR; TCRdb stores in-frame clones only, minus some. The table has fewer than 250,000 clones, around nine tenths seen once. Sequencing was carried out using PBMCs. The receptors shown here come from a woman aged 18 to 35 in good health and CMV-seropositive.

This chain links TRBV5-4 with TRBJ2-5; D is possibly TRBD2 (5 bases). The CDR3 runs to 11 residues. V shed 4 bases and J shed 5 bases, with 6 bases lying between them. CDR1 SGHNT and CDR2 YYREEE come from the germline V gene (reference sequence). The CDR3 protein is CASSGGETQYF. The CDR3, as DNA: TGTGCCAGCAGCGGCGGGGAGACCCAGTACTTC.

The chain has TRBV27 and TRBJ1-4; D is undetermined. The V gene's germline CDR1 is MNHEY and CDR2 SMNVEV (reference sequence). V lost 2 bases, J lost 8 bases, and 9 bases lay in between. The CDR3 totals 13 residues. The CDR3 DNA follows: TGTGCCAGCAGTTTACTTACCCGGGAAAAACTGTTTTTT. It yields the protein CASSLLTREKLFF.

This clone was observed a handful of times. The rearrangement joins TRBV4-1 to TRBJ1-5; 7 bases align to TRBD1. Germline CDR1 reads MGHRA; CDR2 reads YSYEKL. The CDR3 has 16 residues. Losses at the gene ends were 0 bases for V and 4 bases for J; bases not matched to a gene: 6. CDR3 sequence reads: CASSQDFGQVNQPQHF. DNA of the CDR3: TGCGCCAGCAGCCAAGATTTCGGACAGGTGAATCAGCCCCAGCATTTT.

This chain connects TRBV27 to TRBJ1-2; 9 bases fit TRBD1. The CDR3 extends over 17 amino acids. The germline V gene has CDR1 MNHEY and CDR2 SMNVEV (reference sequence). The ends lost 5 bases at V and 4 bases at J; junction bases unmatched: 14. CDR3 protein: CASSLRWTGEGSYGYTF. DNA for the CDR3: TGTGCCAGCAGTCTACGATGGACAGGGGAAGGCAGCTATGGCTACACCTTC.

The V call is TRBV10-1, the J call TRBJ1-2; tentatively, D is TRBD1 (5 bases). Germline lookup yields CDR1 WNHNN and CDR2 SYGVQD (reference sequence). Trimming cost V 9 bases and J 0 bases, with 35 bases left between them. CDR3 size: 21 residues. The CDR3: CARGGDTSPLPSNPSNYGYTF. The CDR3 DNA sequence: TGCGCCAGGGGGGGTGACACTTCTCCACTCCCCTCTAACCCCTCTAACTATGGCTACACCTTC.

This clone occurred many times. V and J are TRBV6-1 and TRBJ2-3; TRBD2 agrees at 10 bases. The CDR3 covers 15 residues. V dropped 4 bases and J dropped 0; count of bases not matched to a gene: 1. Germline-derived CDR1 and CDR2 are MNHNS and SASEGT. As DNA, the CDR3 is TGTGCCAGCAGTGCGACTAGCGGGAGCACAGATACGCAGTATTTT. Translating it yields CASSATSGSTDTQYF.

The chain employs TRBV29-1 and TRBJ2-7; perhaps TRBD1 as D (6 bases). This CDR3 contains 13 residues. V was trimmed by 4 bases and J by 1 base, leaving 11 bases between them. The germline CDR1 and CDR2 sequences are SQVTM and ANQGSEA. The CDR3 nucleotides are TGCAGCGTTGCGTACAGGGAATCCTACGAGCAGTACTTC. Translating gives CSVAYRESYEQYF.

The rearrangement links TRBV7-9 to TRBJ2-7, with TRBD2 identical over 7 bases. V shed 5 bases, J shed 0 bases, and the junction held 7 bases outside the gene matches. CDR1 SEHNR and CDR2 FQNEAQ come from the germline V gene (reference sequence). This CDR3 is built from 15 residues. The CDR3 here is CASSLGLAASYEQYF. CDR3 bases: TGTGCCAGCAGCCTTGGTCTAGCGGCCTCCTACGAGCAGTACTTC.

The chain couples TRBV2 to TRBJ2-1, with D tentatively TRBD2 (6 bases). Germline V lookup: CDR1 SNHLY, CDR2 FYNNEI. This CDR3 comprises 16 residues. The V and J ends lost 6 bases and 0 bases respectively, with 15 bases between them. The CDR3 bases are TGTGCCAGCAGCGCTTCTAGCGCCCGCTCCTACAATGAGCAGTTCTTC. Translating gives CASSASSARSYNEQFF. The full variable domain, its missing parts supplied by reference TRBV2 and TRBJ2-1, is EPEVTQTPSHQVTQMGQEVILRCVPISNHLYFYWYRQILGQKVEFLVSFYNNEISEKSEIFDDQFSVERPDGSNFTLKIRSTKLEDSAMYFCASSASSARSYNEQFFGPGTRLTVL.